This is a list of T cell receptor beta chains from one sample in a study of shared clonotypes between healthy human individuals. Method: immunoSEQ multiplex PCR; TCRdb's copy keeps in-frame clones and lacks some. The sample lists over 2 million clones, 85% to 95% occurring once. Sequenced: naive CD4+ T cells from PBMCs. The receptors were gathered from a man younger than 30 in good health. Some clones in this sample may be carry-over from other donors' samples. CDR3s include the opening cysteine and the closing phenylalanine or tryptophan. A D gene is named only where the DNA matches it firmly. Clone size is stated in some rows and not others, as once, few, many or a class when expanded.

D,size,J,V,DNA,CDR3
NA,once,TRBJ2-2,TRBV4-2,TGTGCCAGCAGCCTCGAGGGGGGCACCGGGGAGCTGTTTTTT,CASSLEGGTGELFF
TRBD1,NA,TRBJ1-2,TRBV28,TGTGCCAGCAGCCCGGGACAGCCCCACTTCTATGGCTACACCTTC,CASSPGQPHFYGYTF
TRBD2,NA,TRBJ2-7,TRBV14,TGTGCCAGCAGCCAAGGGGGGATAGCGGGAGGACTGAGCTCCTACGAGCAGTACTTC,CASSQGGIAGGLSSYEQYF
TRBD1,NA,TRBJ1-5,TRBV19,TGTGCCAGTAGTGGTGGACAGGCGGGCAATCAGCCCCAGCATTTT,CASSGGQAGNQPQHF
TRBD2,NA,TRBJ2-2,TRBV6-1,TGTGCCAGCAGTGGCGGACTAGCGGGAGTTCTCGGGGAGCTGTTTTTT,CASSGGLAGVLGELFF
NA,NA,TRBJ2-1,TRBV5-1,TGCGCCAGCAGCTTAGTCCCGGGGAAGGATGAGCAGTTCTTC,CASSLVPGKDEQFF
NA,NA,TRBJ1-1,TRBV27,TGTGCCAGCACCCCTCGGTCGTCGACAGTGAACACTGAAGCTTTCTTT,CASTPRSSTVNTEAFF
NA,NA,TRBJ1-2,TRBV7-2,TGTGCCAGCACCCTTAGCAGGGACGGTTACGGCTACACCTTC,CASTLSRDGYGYTF
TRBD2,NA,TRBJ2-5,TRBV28,TGTGCCAGCAGCCGCGGGAGGACCCAAGGGGCCCAGTACTTC,CASSRGRTQGAQYF
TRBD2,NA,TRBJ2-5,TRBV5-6,TGTGCCAGCAGCGGGGGGGGTGAGACCCAGTACTTC,CASSGGGETQYF
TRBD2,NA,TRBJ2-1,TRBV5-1,TGCGCCAGCAGCTTGGTCGGCCTAGCGGGAGTCAATGAGCAGTTCTTC,CASSLVGLAGVNEQFF
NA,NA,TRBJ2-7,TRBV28,TGTGCCACCGACCGGGACCGCAGCTCCTACGAGCAGTACTTC,CATDRDRSSYEQYF
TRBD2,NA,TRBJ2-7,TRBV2,TGTGCCAGCAGTGAGAGACTAGCGGGATATTACGAGCAGTACTTC,CASSERLAGYYEQYF
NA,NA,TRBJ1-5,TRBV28,TGTGCCAGCAACCCTTACAGGTTGAGGAGCAATCAGCCCCAGCATTTT,CASNPYRLRSNQPQHF
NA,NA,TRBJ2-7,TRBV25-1,TGTGCTTCTCACGAGCAGTACTTC,CASHEQYF
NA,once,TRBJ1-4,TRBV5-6,TGTGCCAGCAGCTTGGGGACGGCTAATGAAAAACTGTTTTTT,CASSLGTANEKLFF
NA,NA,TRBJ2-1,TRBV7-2,TGTGCCAGCAGCTGGAGCGGGACATCCTACAATGAGCAGTTCTTC,CASSWSGTSYNEQFF
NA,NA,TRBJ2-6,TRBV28,TGTGCCAGCAGTTTTTTAGGGGCAGGGGGGGCCAACGTCCTGACTTTC,CASSFLGAGGANVLTF
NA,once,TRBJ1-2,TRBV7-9,TGTGCCAGCAGCTTAGTGGTCGGCGGAAACTATGGCTACACCTTC,CASSLVVGGNYGYTF
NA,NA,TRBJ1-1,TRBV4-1,TGCGCCAGCAGCCAAGACGGGGCCAGGATGAACACTGAAGCTTTCTTT,CASSQDGARMNTEAFF
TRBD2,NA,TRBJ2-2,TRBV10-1,TGCGCCAGCAGTGAGACTAGCGGGAGTAGAAAACCCGGGGAGCTGTTTTTT,CASSETSGSRKPGELFF
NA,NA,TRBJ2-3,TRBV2,TGTGCCAGCAGTGTCCAAGGGGTGGGTGGCACAGATACGCAGTATTTT,CASSVQGVGGTDTQYF
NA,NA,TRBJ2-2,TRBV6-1,TGTGCCAGCAGTGACCCGAACACCGGGGAGCTGTTTTTT,CASSDPNTGELFF
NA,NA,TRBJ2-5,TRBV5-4,TGTGCCAGCAGCTCGGGACGCATAGAGACCCAGTACTTC,CASSSGRIETQYF
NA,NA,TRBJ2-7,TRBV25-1,TGTGCCAGCAGTGGCCTAGCACGATCCTACGAGCAGTACTTC,CASSGLARSYEQYF
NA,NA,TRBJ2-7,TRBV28,TGTGCCAGCATCTCCGGGGGGCCCAAACGCGAGCAGTACTTC,CASISGGPKREQYF
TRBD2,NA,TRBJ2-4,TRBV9,TGTGCCAGCGAAGCGGGAGAGATAGCCAAAAACATTCAGTACTTC,CASEAGEIAKNIQYF
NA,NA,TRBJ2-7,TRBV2,TGTGCCAGCAGACACAGGGAAACCTACGAGCAGTACTTC,CASRHRETYEQYF
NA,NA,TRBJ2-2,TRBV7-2,TGTGCCAGCATCCTTACGGGGGGCGCTTTCGCCGGGGAGCTGTTTTTT,CASILTGGAFAGELFF
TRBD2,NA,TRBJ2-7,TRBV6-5,TGTGCCAGCAACCCCGGCGGGAGTCGCTACGAGCAGTACTTC,CASNPGGSRYEQYF
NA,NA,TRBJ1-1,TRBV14,TGTGCCAGCTCAAAGAGGAGGACTGAAGCTTTCTTT,CASSKRRTEAFF
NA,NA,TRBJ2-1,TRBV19,TGTGCCAGTACCAGCGGGCCCCTTGGTCATGAGCAGTTCTTC,CASTSGPLGHEQFF
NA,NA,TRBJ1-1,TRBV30,TGTGCCTGGAGACAGGGCAAGACTGAAGCTTTCTTT,CAWRQGKTEAFF
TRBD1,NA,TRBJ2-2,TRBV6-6,TGTGCCAGCAACTACAGGGGCTCCTACACCGGGGAGCTGTTTTTT,CASNYRGSYTGELFF
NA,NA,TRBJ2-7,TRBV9,TGTGCCAGCAGCCCCCAGGGGCGGGTCCCCTACGAGCAGTACTTC,CASSPQGRVPYEQYF
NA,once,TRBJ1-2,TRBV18,TGTGCCAGCTCACCACGGTCAGGGGCTAACTATGGCTACACCTTC,CASSPRSGANYGYTF
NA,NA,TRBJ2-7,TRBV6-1,TGTGCCAGCAGTCGTGGGTCGGGCGGCTCCTACGAGCAGTACTTC,CASSRGSGGSYEQYF
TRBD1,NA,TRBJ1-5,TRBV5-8,TGTGCCAGCAGCTTCGGGACAGTTAGCAATCAGCCCCAGCATTTT,CASSFGTVSNQPQHF
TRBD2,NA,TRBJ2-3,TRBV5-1,TGCGCCAGCAGCTGGGTCTTAGCGGGCCTAAGCACAGATACGCAGTATTTT,CASSWVLAGLSTDTQYF
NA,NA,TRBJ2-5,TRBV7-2,TGTGCCAGCAGCTTAGTGGGCAGTCAAGAGACCCAGTACTTC,CASSLVGSQETQYF
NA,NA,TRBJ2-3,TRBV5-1,TGCGCCAGCAGCTTGGCCCAGGGAAGCACAGATACGCAGTATTTT,CASSLAQGSTDTQYF
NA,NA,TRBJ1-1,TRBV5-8,TGTGCCAGCAGCCCCAGGGTCGCGAACACTGAAGCTTTCTTT,CASSPRVANTEAFF
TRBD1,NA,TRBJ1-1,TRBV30,TGTGCCTGGAGAGGACAGGGCCCTGAAGCTTTCTTT,CAWRGQGPEAFF
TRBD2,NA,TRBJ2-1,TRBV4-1,TGCGCCAGCAGCCAGTTAGCGGGAGTAAGTGAGCAGTTCTTC,CASSQLAGVSEQFF
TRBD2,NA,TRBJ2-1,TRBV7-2,TGTGCCAGCAGCCTAGGACTAGCGGATTACAATGAGCAGTTCTTC,CASSLGLADYNEQFF
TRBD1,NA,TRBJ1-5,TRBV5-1,TGCGCCAGCAGCGTGACAGGGGATAGGTTTCAGCCCCAGCATTTT,CASSVTGDRFQPQHF
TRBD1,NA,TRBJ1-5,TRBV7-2,TGTGCCAGCAGCCAGACAGGGCAGGGTCAGCCCCAGCATTTT,CASSQTGQGQPQHF
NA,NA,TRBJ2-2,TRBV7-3,TGTGCCAGCAGCTTAGGTGGCTCGGGAGTAGGCTCCGGGGAGCTGTTTTTT,CASSLGGSGVGSGELFF